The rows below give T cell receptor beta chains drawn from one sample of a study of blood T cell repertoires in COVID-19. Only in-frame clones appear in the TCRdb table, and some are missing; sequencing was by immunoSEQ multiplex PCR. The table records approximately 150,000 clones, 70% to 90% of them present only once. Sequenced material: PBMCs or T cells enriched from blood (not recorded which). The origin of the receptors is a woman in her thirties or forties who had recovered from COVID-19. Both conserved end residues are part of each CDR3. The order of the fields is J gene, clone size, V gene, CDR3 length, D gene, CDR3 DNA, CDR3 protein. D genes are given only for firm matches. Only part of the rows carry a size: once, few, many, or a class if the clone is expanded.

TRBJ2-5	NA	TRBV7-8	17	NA	TGTGCCAGCAGCTTACCGAAGGACTACCATCTGGGGGAGACCCAGTACTTC	CASSLPKDYHLGETQYF
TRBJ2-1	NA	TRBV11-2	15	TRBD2	TGTGCCAGCAGCTCATTCGGGAGGGGTTTGGGTGAGCAGTTCTTC	CASSSFGRGLGEQFF
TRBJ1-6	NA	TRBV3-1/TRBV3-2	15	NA	TGTGCCAGCAGCCACGGGGGAATGGATAATTCACCCCTCCACTTT	CASSHGGMDNSPLHF
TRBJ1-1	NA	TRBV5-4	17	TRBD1	TGTGCCAGCAGCTTGATCTCGGCAGGGGGAGGTCGAGCTGAAGCTTTCTTT	CASSLISAGGGRAEAFF
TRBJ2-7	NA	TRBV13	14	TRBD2	TGTGCCAGCAGCACCGGACTAGCGGTCTACGAGCAGTACTTC	CASSTGLAVYEQYF
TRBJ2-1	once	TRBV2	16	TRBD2	TGTGCCAGCAGTGAGGCGATGGCGGGAGGGTACAATGAGCAGTTCTTC	CASSEAMAGGYNEQFF
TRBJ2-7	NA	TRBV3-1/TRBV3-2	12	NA	TGTGCCAGCAGCCAAGTCGGGTACGAGCAGTACTTC	CASSQVGYEQYF
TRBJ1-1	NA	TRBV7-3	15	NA	TGTGCCAGCAGCGCGGGCGTGAGTTGGGGCACTGAAGCTTTCTTT	CASSAGVSWGTEAFF
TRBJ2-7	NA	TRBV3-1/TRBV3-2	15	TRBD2	TGTGCCAGCAGCCAGGCCCCTAGCGGTAGCTACGAGCAGTACTTC	CASSQAPSGSYEQYF
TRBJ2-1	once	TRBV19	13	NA	TGTGCCAGCCGGGACTCCTCATACAATGAGCAGTTCTTC	CASRDSSYNEQFF
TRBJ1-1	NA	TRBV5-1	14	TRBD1	TGCGCCAGCAGCGTCGGACAGGAGAACACTGAAGCTTTCTTT	CASSVGQENTEAFF
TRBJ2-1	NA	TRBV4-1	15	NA	TGCGCCAGCAGCCCCAAGGGGGGGGCAGGGAATGAGCAGTTCTTC	CASSPKGGAGNEQFF
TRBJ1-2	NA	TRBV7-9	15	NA	TGTGCCAGCAGCCCTGGCTTTCCGAAGTACTATGGCTACACCTTC	CASSPGFPKYYGYTF
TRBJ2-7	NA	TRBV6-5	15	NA	TGTGCCAGCAGTTACTCGGGGCGGAGTCCTGGCGAGCAGTACTTC	CASSYSGRSPGEQYF
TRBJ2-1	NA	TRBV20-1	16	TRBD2	TGCAGTGCTAGTAGGCGACCGGGACTAGCGAACAATGAGCAGTTCTTC	CSASRRPGLANNEQFF
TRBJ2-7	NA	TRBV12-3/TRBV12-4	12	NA	TGTGCCAGCAGCCCAGGGTACTACGAGCAGTACTTC	CASSPGYYEQYF
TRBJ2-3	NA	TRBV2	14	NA	TGTGCCAGCAGTGATTTGTCAGGCACAGATACGCAGTATTTT	CASSDLSGTDTQYF
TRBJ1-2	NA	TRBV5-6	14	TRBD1	TGTGCCAGCAGCTCCGGGACAGGGGGCTATGGCTACACCTTC	CASSSGTGGYGYTF
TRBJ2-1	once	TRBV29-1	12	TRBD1	TGCAGCGTAGGTGACAGGGGTGGATGGCAGTTCTTC	CSVGDRGGWQFF
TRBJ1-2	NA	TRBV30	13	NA	TGTGCCTGGAGTGTACTGTCAGGCTATGGCTACACCTTC	CAWSVLSGYGYTF
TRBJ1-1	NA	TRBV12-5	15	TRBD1	TGTGCTAGTGGTCTATGGACAGGTGCCCACACTGAAGCTTTCTTT	CASGLWTGAHTEAFF
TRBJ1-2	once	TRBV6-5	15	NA	TGTGCCAGCAGTCCCAGCTTTTCCGGAGCCCTTGGCTACACCTTC	CASSPSFSGALGYTF
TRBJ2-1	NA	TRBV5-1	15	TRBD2	TGCGCCAGCAGCCCCACCACCACTAGCGGGAATGAGCAGTTCTTC	CASSPTTTSGNEQFF
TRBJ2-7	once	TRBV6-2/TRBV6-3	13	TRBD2	TGTGCCAGCAGTCGACTAGCGGAGTACGAGCAGTACTTC	CASSRLAEYEQYF
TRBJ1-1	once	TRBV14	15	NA	TGTGCCAGCAGCCGACGACAGGACACGAACACTGAAGCTTTCTTT	CASSRRQDTNTEAFF
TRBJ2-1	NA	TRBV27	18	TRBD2	TGTGCCAGCAGTCCCGCGGCGGGGGTCCTTTTCTCCTACAATGAGCAGTTCTTC	CASSPAAGVLFSYNEQFF
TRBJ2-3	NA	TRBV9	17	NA	TGTGCCAGCAGCGTAGAACAGGCTGCAACTAGCACAGATACGCAGTATTTT	CASSVEQAATSTDTQYF
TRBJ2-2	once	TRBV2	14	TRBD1	TGTGCCAGCAGAAGACAGGGGGCCCCCGGGGAGCTGTTTTTT	CASRRQGAPGELFF
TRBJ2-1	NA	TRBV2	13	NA	TGTGCCAGCAACCCGGGATTATACAATGAGCAGTTCTTC	CASNPGLYNEQFF
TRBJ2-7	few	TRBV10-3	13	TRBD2	TGTGCCAGTAGACTAGCGGGAGCTTACGAGCAGTACTTC	CASRLAGAYEQYF
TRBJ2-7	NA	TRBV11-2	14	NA	TGTGCCAGCAGCTTAGGCAGGACAAACTACGAGCAGTACTTC	CASSLGRTNYEQYF
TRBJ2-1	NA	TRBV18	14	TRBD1	TGTGCCACCCAGGGGGCGGAAATAAGGAATGAGCAGTTCTTC	CATQGAEIRNEQFF
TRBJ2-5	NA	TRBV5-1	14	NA	TGCGCCAGCAGCTTGGGACAGGAGCGAGAGACCCAGTACTTC	CASSLGQERETQYF
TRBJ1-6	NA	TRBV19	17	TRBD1	TGTGCCAGTAGTAGACAGGGAACGGAGTCTAATAATTCACCCCTCCACTTT	CASSRQGTESNNSPLHF
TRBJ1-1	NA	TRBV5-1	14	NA	TGCGCCAGCAGCCTCGGGGACTCCAGGACTGAAGCTTTCTTT	CASSLGDSRTEAFF
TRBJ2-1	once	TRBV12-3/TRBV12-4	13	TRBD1	TGTGCCAGCAGCTTAACACCAGGGGGACGACAGTTCTTC	CASSLTPGGRQFF
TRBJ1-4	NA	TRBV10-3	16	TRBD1	TGTGCCATCAGTGACCCCCGGGACAGAGATTCAGAAAAACTGTTTTTT	CAISDPRDRDSEKLFF
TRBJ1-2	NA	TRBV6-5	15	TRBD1	TGTGCCAGCATTCGGTACCCGGGACAGCCCGTGGGCTACACCTTC	CASIRYPGQPVGYTF
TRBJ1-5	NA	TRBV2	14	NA	TGTGCCAGCAGTGGAGGGAGTAGCAATCAGCCCCAGCATTTT	CASSGGSSNQPQHF
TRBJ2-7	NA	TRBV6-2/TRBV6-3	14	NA	TGTGCCAGCAGTTACGGGGGCCCCAGGGCCGAGCAGTACTTC	CASSYGGPRAEQYF
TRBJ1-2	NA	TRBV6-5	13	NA	TGTGCCAGCAGCCCCTCCCCCGGGGTAGGCTACACCTTC	CASSPSPGVGYTF
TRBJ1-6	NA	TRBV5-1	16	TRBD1	TGCGCCAGCAGCTTGGCGGGCGACAGGGGAAAGTCACCCCTCCACTTT	CASSLAGDRGKSPLHF
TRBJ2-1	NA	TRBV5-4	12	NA	TGTGCCAGCAGCTTGGTAGGGGGTGAGCAGTTCTTC	CASSLVGGEQFF
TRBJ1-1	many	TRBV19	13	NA	TGTGCCAGTAGTCCGGGATTGAACACTGAAGCTTTCTTT	CASSPGLNTEAFF
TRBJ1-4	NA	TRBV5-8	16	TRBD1	TGTGCCAGCAGCTTGGAGCCGGGACAGGGACGTGAAAAACTGTTTTTT	CASSLEPGQGREKLFF